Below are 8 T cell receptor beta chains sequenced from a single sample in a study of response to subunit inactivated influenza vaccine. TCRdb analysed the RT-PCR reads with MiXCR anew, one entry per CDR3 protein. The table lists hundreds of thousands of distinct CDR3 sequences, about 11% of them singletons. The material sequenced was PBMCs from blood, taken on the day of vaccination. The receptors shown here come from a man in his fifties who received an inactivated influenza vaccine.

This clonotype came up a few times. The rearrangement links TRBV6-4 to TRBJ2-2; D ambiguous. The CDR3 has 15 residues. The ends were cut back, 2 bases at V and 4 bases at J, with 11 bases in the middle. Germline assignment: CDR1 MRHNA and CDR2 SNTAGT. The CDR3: CASSDGLVGTGELFF. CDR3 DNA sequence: TGTGCCAGCAGTGACGGATTAGTCGGCACCGGGGAGCTGTTTTTT.

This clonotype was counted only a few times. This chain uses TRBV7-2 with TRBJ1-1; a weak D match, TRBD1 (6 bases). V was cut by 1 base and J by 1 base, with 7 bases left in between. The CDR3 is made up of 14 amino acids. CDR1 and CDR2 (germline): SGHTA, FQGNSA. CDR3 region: CASSLVRGNTEAFF. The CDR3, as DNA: TGTGCCAGCAGCTTAGTCAGGGGGAACACTGAAGCTTTCTTT.

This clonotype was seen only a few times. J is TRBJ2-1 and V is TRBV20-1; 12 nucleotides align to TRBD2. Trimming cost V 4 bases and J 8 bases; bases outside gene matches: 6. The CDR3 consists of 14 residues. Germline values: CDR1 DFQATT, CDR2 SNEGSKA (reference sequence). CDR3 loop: CSAKTSGGFYEQFF. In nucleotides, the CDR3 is TGCAGTGCTAAGACTAGCGGGGGATTCTATGAGCAGTTCTTC.

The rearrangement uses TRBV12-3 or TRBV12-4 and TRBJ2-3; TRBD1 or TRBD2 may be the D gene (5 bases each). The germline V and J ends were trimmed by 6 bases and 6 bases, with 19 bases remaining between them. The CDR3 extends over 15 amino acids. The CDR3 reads CASSCQPPRGDTQYF. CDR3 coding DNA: TGTGCCAGCAGCTGTCAACCCCCCCGGGGCGATACGCAGTATTTT.

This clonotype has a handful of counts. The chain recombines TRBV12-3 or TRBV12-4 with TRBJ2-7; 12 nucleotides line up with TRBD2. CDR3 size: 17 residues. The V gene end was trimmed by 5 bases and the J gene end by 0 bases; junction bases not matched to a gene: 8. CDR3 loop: CASSMTSGGGSSYEQYF. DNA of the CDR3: TGTGCCAGCAGTATGACTAGCGGGGGTGGTAGCTCCTACGAGCAGTACTTC.

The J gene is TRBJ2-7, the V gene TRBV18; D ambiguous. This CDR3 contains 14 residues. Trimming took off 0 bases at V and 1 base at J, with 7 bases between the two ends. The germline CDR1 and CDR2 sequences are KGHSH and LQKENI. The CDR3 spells CASSPPVRSYEQYF. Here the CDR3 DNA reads TGTGCCAGCTCACCACCGGTCCGGTCCTACGAGCAGTACTTC.

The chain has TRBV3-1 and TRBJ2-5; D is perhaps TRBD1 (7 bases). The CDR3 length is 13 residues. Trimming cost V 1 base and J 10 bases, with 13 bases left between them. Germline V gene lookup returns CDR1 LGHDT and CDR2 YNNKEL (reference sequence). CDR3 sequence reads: CASSQGSGGNQYF. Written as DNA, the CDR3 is TGTGCCAGCAGCCAAGGATCAGGGGGGAACCAGTACTTC.

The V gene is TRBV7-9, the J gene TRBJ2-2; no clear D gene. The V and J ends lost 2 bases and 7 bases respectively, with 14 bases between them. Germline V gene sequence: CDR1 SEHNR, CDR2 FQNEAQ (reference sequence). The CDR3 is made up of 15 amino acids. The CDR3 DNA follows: TGTGCCAGCAGCTTATTCGGACGGAAGAACGGGGAGCTGTTTTTT. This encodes CASSLFGRKNGELFF.